This TCR beta chain comes out of a study of technical replicates of blood from a few donors listed by TCRdb under 2017. Library method: the immunoSEQ multiplex PCR assay. The table was pulled from immuneACCESS by TCRdb, which kept in-frame rearrangements only. Such tables lose some clones; where checked, under half of the loss comes from unresolved V genes, and the rest has no known cause. The sample table holds about 83,000 clones, of which 90% to 95% were seen once. The top ten constitute around 0.25% of the sample. V and J are truncated by 5 bases and 7 bases respectively, leaving an intervening sequence of 20 bases. The germline V gene (reference sequence) supplies CDR1 SGHAT and CDR2 FQDESV. The CDR3 goes from the cysteine to the phenylalanine over 15 residues. CDR3 DNA is the only sequence kept; it has 45 bases, read in frame from the first base. As concerns this clone: This receptor's antigen is unknown. No base quality information exists; no much larger clone differs at one position.

Material for sequencing was T cells isolated from PBMCs. In this chain, TRBV11-1 is recombined with TRBJ1-2, and the D gene may be TRBD1, 5 bases matching. The origin of this receptor is a human donor in good health. The nucleotide sequence is TGTGCCAGCAGCGTCCACAGGACCCCAAGAGGTGGCTACACCTTC. This codes for CASSVHRTPRGGYTF.